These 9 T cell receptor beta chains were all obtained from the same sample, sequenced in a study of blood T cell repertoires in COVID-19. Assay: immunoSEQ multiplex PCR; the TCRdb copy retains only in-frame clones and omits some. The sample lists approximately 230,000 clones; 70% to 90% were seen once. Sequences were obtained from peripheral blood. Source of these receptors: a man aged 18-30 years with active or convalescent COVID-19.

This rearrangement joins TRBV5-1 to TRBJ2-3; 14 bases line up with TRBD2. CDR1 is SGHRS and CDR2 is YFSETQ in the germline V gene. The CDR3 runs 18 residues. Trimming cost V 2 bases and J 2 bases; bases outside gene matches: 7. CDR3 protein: CASSFGLAGGGVTDTQYF. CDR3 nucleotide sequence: TGCGCCAGCAGCTTCGGACTAGCGGGAGGTGGGGTCACAGATACGCAGTATTTT.

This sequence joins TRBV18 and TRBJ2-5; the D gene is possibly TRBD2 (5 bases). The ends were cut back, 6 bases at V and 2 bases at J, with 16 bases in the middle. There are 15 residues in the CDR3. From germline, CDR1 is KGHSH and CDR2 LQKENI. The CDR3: CASSPTGSTQETQYF. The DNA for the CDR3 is TGTGCCAGCTCCCCCACGGGGTCCACGCAAGAGACCCAGTACTTC. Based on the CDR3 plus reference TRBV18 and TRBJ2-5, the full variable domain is NAGVMQNPRHLVRRRGQEARLRCSPMKGHSHVYWYRQLPEEGLKFMVYLQKENIIDESGMPKERFSAEFPKEGPSILRIQQVVRGDSAAYFCASSPTGSTQETQYFGPGTRLLVL.

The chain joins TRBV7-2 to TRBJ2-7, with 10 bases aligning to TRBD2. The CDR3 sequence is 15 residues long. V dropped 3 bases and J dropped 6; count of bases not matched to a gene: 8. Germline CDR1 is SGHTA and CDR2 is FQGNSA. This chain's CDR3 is CASSFKSSGSSEQYF. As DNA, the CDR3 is TGTGCCAGCAGCTTTAAGTCTAGCGGGAGTTCCGAGCAGTACTTC.

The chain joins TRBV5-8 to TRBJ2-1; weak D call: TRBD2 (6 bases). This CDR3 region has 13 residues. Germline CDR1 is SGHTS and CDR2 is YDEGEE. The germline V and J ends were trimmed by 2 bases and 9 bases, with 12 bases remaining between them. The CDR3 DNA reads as TGTGCCAGCAGCTTCGGAGGGGAAGGTGAGCAGTTCTTC. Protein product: CASSFGGEGEQFF.

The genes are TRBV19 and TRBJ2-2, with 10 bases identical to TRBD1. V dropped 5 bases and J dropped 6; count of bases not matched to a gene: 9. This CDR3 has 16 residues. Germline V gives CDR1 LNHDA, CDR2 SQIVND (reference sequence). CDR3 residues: CASSFDRGPSAGELFF. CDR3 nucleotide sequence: TGTGCCAGTAGTTTTGACAGGGGGCCTTCCGCCGGGGAGCTGTTTTTT.

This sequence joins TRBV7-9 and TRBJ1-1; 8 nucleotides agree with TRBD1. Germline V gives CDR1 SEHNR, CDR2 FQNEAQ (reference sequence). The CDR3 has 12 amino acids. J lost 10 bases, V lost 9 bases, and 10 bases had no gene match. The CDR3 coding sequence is TGTGCCAGTCAGTCCAGGGGGCGCAGAGCTTTCTTT. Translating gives CASQSRGRRAFF.

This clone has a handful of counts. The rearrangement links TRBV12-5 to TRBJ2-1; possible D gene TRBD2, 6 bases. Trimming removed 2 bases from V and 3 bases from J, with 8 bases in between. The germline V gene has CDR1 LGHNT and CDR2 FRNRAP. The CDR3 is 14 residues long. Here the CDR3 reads CASGLTTSYNEQFF. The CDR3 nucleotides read TGTGCTAGTGGTTTGACGACTAGCTACAATGAGCAGTTCTTC.

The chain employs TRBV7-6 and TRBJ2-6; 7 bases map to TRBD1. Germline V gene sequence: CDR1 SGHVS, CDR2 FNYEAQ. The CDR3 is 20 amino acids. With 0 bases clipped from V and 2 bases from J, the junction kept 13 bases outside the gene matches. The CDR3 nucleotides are TGTGCCAGCAGCTTAGCGGGACCGACAGGGCTTCTGACTGGGGCCAACGTCCTGACTTTC. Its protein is CASSLAGPTGLLTGANVLTF. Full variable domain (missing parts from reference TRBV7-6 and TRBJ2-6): GAGVSQSPRYKVTKRGQDVALRCDPISGHVSLYWYRQALGQGPEFLTYFNYEAQQDKSGLPNDRFSAERPEGSISTLTIQRTEQRDSAMYRCASSLAGPTGLLTGANVLTFGAGSRLTVL.

CDR3 residues: CASSLVPPRAGELFF. The CDR3 bases are TGTGCCAGCAGCTTAGTCCCCCCTCGGGCCGGGGAGCTGTTTTTT. The chain combines TRBV7-2 with TRBJ2-2; D gene uncertain. The germline V gene encodes CDR1 SGHTA and CDR2 FQGNSA. Trimming stripped 1 base from V and 6 bases from J, with 12 bases between. This CDR3 has 15 amino acids. Based on the CDR3 plus reference TRBV7-2 and TRBJ2-2, the full variable domain is GAGVSQSPSNKVTEKGKDVELRCDPISGHTALYWYRQSLGQGLEFLIYFQGNSAPDKSGLPSDRFSAERTGGSVSTLTIQRTQQEDSAVYLCASSLVPPRAGELFFGEGSRLTVL.